This T cell receptor beta chain was documented in a study of CD8 T cells in ankylosing spondylitis. TCRdb independently ran MiXCR on the 5' RACE reads; one entry per CDR3 protein. The profile shows under 150,000 distinct CDR3 sequences, roughly 8.8% of them singletons. V lost 6 bases, J lost 7 bases, and 22 bases lay in between. The CDR3 has 16 residues. In germline, CDR1 is LNHDA, CDR2 SQIVND (reference sequence). Study findings and constraints: Disease-linked clones were reportedly significantly enriched in matched ankylosing spondylitis synovial fluid. A TCR beta motif made of under 10 highly homologous variants seemed typical of ankylosing spondylitis blood.

This clonotype was seen only a few times. What it binds is unknown. This chain links TRBV19 with TRBJ2-1, with TRBD1 as a possible D gene (5 bases). The specimen was blood, either unsorted or a sorted T cell fraction (not recorded which). This TCR was sampled from a male donor with ankylosing spondylitis or in good health (not recorded which). The CDR3 sequence: CASSLAGWGYLNEQFF. CDR3 nucleotides: TGTGCCAGTAGCCTCGCCGGGTGGGGCTACTTGAATGAGCAGTTCTTC.